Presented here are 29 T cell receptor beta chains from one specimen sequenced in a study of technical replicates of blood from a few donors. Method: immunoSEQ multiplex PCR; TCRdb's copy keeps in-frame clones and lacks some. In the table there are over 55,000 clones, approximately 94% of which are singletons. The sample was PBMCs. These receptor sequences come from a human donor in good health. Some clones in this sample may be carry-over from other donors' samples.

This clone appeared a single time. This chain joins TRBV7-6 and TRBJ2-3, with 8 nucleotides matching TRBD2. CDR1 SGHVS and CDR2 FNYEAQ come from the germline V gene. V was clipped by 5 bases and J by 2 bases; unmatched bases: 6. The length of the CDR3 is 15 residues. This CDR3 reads CASSEGAGATDTQYF. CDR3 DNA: TGTGCCAGCAGCGAGGGAGCGGGGGCCACAGATACGCAGTATTTT.

CDR3 amino acids: CASSSLAGDYTDTQYF. The CDR3 nucleotides are TGTGCCAGCAGCTCCCTAGCGGGGGACTACACAGATACGCAGTATTTT. This chain links TRBV13 with TRBJ2-3; TRBD2 agrees at 10 bases. V shed 4 bases, J shed 2 bases, and the junction held 6 bases outside the gene matches. The CDR3 totals 16 residues. Germline CDR1 reads PRHDT; CDR2 reads FYEKMQ (reference sequence).

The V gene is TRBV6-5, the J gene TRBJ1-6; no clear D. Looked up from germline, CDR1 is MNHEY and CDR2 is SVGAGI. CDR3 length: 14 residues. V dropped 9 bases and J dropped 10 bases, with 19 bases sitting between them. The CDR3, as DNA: TGTGCCAGTTCTTGGACTCCCCAAGGATCACCCCTCCACTTT. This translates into CASSWTPQGSPLHF.

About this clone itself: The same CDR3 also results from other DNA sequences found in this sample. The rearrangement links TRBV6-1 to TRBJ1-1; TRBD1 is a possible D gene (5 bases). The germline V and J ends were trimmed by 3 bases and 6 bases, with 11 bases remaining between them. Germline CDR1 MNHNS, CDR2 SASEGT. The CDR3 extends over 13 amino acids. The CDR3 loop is CASSEGRAAEAFF. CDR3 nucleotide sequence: TGTGCCAGCAGTGAGGGCAGGGCCGCTGAAGCTTTCTTT.

The CDR3 nucleotides read TGTGCCTGGAGCGCCTACGGGACTAGCGGGAGGTTGTACGAGCAGTACTTC. Encoded protein: CAWSAYGTSGRLYEQYF. The gene calls are TRBV30 and TRBJ2-7, with 15 bases matching TRBD2. The germline CDR1 and CDR2 sequences are GTSNPN and SVGIG (reference sequence). The J segment lost 4 bases and the V segment lost 3 bases, leaving 10 bases of the junction unmatched. CDR3 size: 17 residues. Full variable domain (missing parts from reference TRBV30 and TRBJ2-7): SQTIHQWPATLVQPVGSPLSLECTVEGTSNPNLYWYRQAAGRGLQLLFYSVGIGQISSEVPQNLSASRPQDRQFILSSKKLLLSDSGFYLCAWSAYGTSGRLYEQYFGPGTRLTVT.

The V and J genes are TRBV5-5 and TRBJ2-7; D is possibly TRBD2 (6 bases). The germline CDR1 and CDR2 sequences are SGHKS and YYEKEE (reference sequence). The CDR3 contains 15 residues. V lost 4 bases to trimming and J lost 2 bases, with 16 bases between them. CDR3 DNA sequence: TGTGCCAGCAGCACTACGGGACTCTCCCCCTACGAGCAGTACTTC. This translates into CASSTTGLSPYEQYF.

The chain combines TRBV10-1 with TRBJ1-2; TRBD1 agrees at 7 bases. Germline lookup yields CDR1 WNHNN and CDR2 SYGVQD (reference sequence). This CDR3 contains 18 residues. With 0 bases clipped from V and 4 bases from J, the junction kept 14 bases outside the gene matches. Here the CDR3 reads CASSESGPRQGEPYGYTF. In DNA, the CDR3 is TGCGCCAGCAGTGAGTCTGGCCCCCGACAGGGTGAACCCTATGGCTACACCTTC.

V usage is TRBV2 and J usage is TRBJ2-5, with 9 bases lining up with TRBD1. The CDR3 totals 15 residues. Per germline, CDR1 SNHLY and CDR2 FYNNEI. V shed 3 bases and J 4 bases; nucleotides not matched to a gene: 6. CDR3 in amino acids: CASSDPWTGVETQYF. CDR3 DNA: TGTGCCAGCAGTGACCCCTGGACAGGGGTAGAGACCCAGTACTTC.

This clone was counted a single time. The CDR3 bases are TGTGCCAGCAGCCAATCTCCGACAGGGATTCTTCCTAGCAATCAGCCCCAGCATTTT. Translation gives CASSQSPTGILPSNQPQHF. The chain employs TRBV14 and TRBJ1-5; 7 bases line up with TRBD1. Germline V gene data show CDR1 as SGHDN and CDR2 as FVKESK. This CDR3 region has 19 residues. The V segment lost 2 bases and the J segment 0 bases; nucleotides outside the gene matches: 13.

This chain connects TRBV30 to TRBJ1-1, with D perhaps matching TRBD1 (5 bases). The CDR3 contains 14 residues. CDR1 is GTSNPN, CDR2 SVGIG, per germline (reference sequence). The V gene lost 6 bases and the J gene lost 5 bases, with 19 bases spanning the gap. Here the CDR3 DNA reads TGTGCCTGTTCCGTTGCGGGGGGGGGTACTGAAGCTTTCTTT. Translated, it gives CACSVAGGGTEAFF.

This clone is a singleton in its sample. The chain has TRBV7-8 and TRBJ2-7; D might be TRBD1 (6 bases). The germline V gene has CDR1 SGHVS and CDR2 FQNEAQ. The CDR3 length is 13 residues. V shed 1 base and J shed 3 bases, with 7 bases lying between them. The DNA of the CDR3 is TGTGCCAGCAGCTTAGGGGGGCACTACGAGCAGTACTTC. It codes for CASSLGGHYEQYF.

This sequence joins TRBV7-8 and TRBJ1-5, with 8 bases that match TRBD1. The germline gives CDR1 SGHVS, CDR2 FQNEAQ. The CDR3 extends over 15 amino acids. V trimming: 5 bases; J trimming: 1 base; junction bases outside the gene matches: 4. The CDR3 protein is CASSVRGQSNQPQHF. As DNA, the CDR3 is TGTGCCAGCAGCGTCAGGGGGCAAAGCAATCAGCCCCAGCATTTT.

The CDR3, as DNA: TGTGCCAGCATGAAATATGGGGGGAGGAGCACAGATACGCAGTATTTT. Translation gives CASMKYGGRSTDTQYF. The gene calls are TRBV7-9 and TRBJ2-3; perhaps TRBD2 as D (6 bases). Germline CDR1 is SEHNR and CDR2 is FQNEAQ (reference sequence). This CDR3 contains 16 residues. Between the trimmed V and J ends, which lost 7 bases and 0 bases, there was a span of 17 bases.

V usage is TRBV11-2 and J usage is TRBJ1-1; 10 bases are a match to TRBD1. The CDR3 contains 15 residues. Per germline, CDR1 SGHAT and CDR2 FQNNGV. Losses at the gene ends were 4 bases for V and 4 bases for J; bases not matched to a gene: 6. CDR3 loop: CASSSGQGGITEAFF. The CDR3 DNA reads TGTGCCAGCAGCTCCGGACAGGGGGGGATCACTGAAGCTTTCTTT. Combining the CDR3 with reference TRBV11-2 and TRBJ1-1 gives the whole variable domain EAGVAQSPRYKIIEKRQSVAFWCNPISGHATLYWYQQILGQGPKLLIQFQNNGVVDDSQLPKDRFSAERLKGVDSTLKIQPAKLEDSAVYLCASSSGQGGITEAFFGQGTRLTVV.

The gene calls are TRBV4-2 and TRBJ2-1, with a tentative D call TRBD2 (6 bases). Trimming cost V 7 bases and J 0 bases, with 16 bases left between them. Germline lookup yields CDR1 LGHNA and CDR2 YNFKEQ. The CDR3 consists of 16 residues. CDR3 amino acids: CASTRSWRDSYNEQFF. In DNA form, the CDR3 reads TGTGCCAGCACCCGATCATGGCGGGACTCCTACAATGAGCAGTTCTTC.

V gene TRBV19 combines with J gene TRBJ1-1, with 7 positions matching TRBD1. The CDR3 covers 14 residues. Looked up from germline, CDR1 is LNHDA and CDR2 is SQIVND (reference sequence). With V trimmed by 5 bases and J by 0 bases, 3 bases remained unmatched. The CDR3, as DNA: TGTGCCAGTAGTCCCGGGACAGTGAACACTGAAGCTTTCTTT. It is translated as CASSPGTVNTEAFF.

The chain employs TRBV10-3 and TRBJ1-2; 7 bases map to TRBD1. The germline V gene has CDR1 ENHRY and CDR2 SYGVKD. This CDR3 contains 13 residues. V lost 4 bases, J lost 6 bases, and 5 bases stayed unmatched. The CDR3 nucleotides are TGTGCCATCAGTGGTGGGACAGAGAATGGCTACACCTTC. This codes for CAISGGTENGYTF.

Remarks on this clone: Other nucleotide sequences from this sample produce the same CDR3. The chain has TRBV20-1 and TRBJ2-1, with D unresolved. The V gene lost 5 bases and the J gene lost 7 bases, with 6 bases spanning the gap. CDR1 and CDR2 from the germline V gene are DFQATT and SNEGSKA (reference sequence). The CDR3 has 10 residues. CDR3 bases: TGCAGTGCTCCAGGTAATGAGCAGTTCTTC. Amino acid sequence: CSAPGNEQFF.

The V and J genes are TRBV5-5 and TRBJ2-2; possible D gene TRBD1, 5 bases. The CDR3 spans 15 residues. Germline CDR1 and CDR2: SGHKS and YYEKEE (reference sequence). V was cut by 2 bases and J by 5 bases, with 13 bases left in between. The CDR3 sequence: CASSFYQGGTGELFF. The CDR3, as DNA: TGTGCCAGCAGCTTCTACCAGGGCGGTACCGGGGAGCTGTTTTTT.

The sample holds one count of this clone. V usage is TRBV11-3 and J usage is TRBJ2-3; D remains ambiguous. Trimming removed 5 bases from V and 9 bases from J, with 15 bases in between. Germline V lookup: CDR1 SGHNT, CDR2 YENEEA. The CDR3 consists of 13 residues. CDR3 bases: TGTGCCAGCAGCCGAGACGACCTGGAGACGCAGTATTTT. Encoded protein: CASSRDDLETQYF. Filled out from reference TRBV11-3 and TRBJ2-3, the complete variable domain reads EAGVVQSPRYKIIEKKQPVAFWCNPISGHNTLYWYLQNLGQGPELLIRYENEEAVDDSQLPKDRFSAERLKGVDSTLKIQPAELGDSAVYLCASSRDDLETQYFGPGTRLTVL.

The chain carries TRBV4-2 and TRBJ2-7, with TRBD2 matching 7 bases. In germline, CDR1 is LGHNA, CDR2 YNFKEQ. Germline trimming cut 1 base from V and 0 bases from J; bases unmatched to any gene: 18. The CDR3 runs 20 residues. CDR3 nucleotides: TGTGCCAGCAGCCAAGGACTTTGGACTAGGGCAACTTCCAGCTCCTACGAGCAGTACTTC. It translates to CASSQGLWTRATSSSYEQYF.

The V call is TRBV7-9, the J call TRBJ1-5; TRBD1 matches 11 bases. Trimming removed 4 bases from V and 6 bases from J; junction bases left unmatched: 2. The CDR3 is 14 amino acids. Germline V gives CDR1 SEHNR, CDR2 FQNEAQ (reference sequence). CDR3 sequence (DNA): TGTGCCAGCAGCTCGGGACAGGGGGGTCAGCCCCAGCATTTT. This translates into CASSSGQGGQPQHF. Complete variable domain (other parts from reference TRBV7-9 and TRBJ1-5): DTGVSQNPRHKITKRGQNVTFRCDPISEHNRLYWYRQTLGQGPEFLTYFQNEAQLEKSRLLSDRFSAERPKGSFSTLEIQRTEQGDSAMYLCASSSGQGGQPQHFGDGTRLSIL.

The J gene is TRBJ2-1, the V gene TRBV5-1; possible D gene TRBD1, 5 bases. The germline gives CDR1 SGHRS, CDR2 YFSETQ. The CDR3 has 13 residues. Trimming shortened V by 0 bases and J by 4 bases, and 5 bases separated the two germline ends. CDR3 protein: CASSLDRYNEQFF. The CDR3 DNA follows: TGCGCCAGCAGCTTGGACAGGTACAATGAGCAGTTCTTC.

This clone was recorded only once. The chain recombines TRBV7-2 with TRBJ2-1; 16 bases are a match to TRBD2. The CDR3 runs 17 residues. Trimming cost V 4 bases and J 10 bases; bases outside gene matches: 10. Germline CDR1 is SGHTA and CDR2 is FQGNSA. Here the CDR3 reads CASSSGLAGGRGREQFF. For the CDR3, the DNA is TGTGCCAGCAGCTCGGGACTAGCGGGAGGGAGGGGACGGGAGCAGTTCTTC.

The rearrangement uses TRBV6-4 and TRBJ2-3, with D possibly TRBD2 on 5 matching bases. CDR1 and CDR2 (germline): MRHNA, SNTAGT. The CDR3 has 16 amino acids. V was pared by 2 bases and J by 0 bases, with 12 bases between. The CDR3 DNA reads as TGTGCCAGCAGTGACACGGGCGGGCCGAGCACAGATACGCAGTATTTT. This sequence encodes CASSDTGGPSTDTQYF.

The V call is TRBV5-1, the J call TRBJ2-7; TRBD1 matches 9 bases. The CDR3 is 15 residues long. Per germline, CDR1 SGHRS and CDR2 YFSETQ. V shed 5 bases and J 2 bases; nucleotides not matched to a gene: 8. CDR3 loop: CASSNGQGTTYEQYF. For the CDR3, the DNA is TGCGCCAGCAGTAATGGACAGGGGACAACCTACGAGCAGTACTTC. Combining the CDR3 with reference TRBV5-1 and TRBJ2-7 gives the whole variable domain KAGVTQTPRYLIKTRGQQVTLSCSPISGHRSVSWYQQTPGQGLQFLFEYFSETQRNKGNFPGRFSGRQFSNSRSEMNVSTLELGDSALYLCASSNGQGTTYEQYFGPGTRLTVT.

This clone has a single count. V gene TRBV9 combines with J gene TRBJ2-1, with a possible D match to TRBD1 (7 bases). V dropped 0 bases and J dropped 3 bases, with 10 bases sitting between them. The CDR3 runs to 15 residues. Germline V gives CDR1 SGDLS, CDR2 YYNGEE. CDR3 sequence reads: CASSVGGTDYNEQFF. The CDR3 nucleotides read TGTGCCAGCAGCGTAGGCGGGACAGACTACAATGAGCAGTTCTTC.

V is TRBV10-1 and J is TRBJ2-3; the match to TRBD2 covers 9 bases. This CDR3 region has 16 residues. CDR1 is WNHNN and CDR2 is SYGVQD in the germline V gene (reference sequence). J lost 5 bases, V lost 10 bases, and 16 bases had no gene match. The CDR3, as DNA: TGCGCCACCCCGGATTCTATAGCGGGAGCAGTAGATACGCAGTATTTT. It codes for CATPDSIAGAVDTQYF.

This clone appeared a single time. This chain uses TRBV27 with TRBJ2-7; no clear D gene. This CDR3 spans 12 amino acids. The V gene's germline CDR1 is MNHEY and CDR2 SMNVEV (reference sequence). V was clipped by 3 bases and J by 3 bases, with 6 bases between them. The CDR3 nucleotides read TGTGCCAGCAGTTTTTACGGCTACGAGCAGTACTTC. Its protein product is CASSFYGYEQYF.